This is a list of T cell receptor beta chains from one sample in a study of radiation and T cells in renal cell carcinoma. Profiling relied on immunoSEQ multiplex PCR, and the TCRdb table lists in-frame clones only, not all of them. This table holds about 130,000 clones, 81% found once. This material consisted of blood, taken from a patient whose treatment included radiotherapy and nephrectomy. The receptor source for this set is a man aged 45 to 65 with renal cell carcinoma. CDR3s include the opening cysteine and the closing phenylalanine or tryptophan.

v_call	cdr3_length	j_call	cdr3_aa
TRBV6-5	14	TRBJ1-1	CASSSDSGGTEAFF
TRBV4-1	16	TRBJ2-1	CASSQDPPPIYNEQFF
TRBV29-1	13	TRBJ1-1	CSVEDVMATEAFF
TRBV5-4	12	TRBJ1-2	CASTTGGYGYTF
TRBV19	15	TRBJ1-3	CASSPMGSSGNTIYF
TRBV5-4	14	TRBJ2-1	CASSSNTGVNEQFF
TRBV11-2	13	TRBJ2-3	CASSLGDGDTQYF
TRBV30	15	TRBJ2-5	CAWSPGQRYQETQYF
TRBV9	13	TRBJ1-5	CASSPGPNQPQHF
TRBV5-1	11	TRBJ1-2	CASSTDSRETF
TRBV7-9	15	TRBJ2-2	CASSLRATNTGELFF
TRBV6-1	13	.	CASRPGPIYEQYF
TRBV7-9	16	TRBJ2-5	CASSLGTGGGEETQYF
TRBV30	15	TRBJ2-5	CAWRRAAGVQETQYF
TRBV6-5	16	TRBJ2-1	CASSYSSAGSYNEQFF
TRBV19	17	TRBJ1-2	CASSPRANRFNNYGYTF
TRBV30	15	TRBJ2-5	CAWSMGLAVQETQYF
TRBV27	16	TRBJ2-6	CASTLSQGPGANVLTF
TRBV28	16	TRBJ2-3	CASSSMQGLGTDTQYF
TRBV6-1	14	TRBJ1-4	CASRAGTGDEKLFF
TRBV11-3	17	TRBJ2-3	CASSLSFGTSGTDTQYF
TRBV5-1	15	TRBJ2-3	CASRETSGVTDTQYF
TRBV5-1	14	TRBJ2-5	CASSWGTAQETQYF
TRBV9	15	TRBJ2-1	CASSVRDGPYNEQFF
TRBV2	15	TRBJ2-5	CASSEDRGLEETQYF
TRBV29-1	12	TRBJ2-2	CSGNTGTGELFF
TRBV6-5	13	TRBJ1-1	CASTRGENTEAFF
TRBV4-2	17	TRBJ2-5	CASSQAWSSGGMETQYF
TRBV7-9	16	TRBJ2-5	CASSLDLGQREETQYF
TRBV27	16	TRBJ2-3	CASSFGTSGSADTQYF
TRBV30	14	TRBJ1-4	CAWMGGTGSEKLFF
TRBV4-2	14	TRBJ1-5	CASSQEAGNQPQHF
TRBV19	14	TRBJ1-3	CASSIDGRGNTIYF
TRBV10-3	13	TRBJ2-7	CAISPGTGVEQYF
TRBV2	12	TRBJ2-3	CASSDTSGYPLF
TRBV5-6	15	TRBJ1-2	CASSLGSSHNYGYTF
TRBV28	14	TRBJ2-7	CASSLSGSQYEQYF
TRBV7-7	16	TRBJ1-4	CASSSLLGPRGEKLFF
TRBV10-1	13	TRBJ1-1	CASSGQGTTEAFF
TRBV29-1	8	TRBJ1-2	CSVGVDTF
TRBV7-2	13	TRBJ1-1	CASSLFAQEVAFF
TRBV28	12	TRBJ2-3	CASRLRTDTQYF
TRBV4-1	16	TRBJ2-2	CASSQGQGGNTGELFF
TRBV7-3	14	TRBJ1-2	CASSFGQIRYGYTF
TRBV6-1	15	TRBJ1-6	CASSDSGAYNSPLHF
TRBV6-6	14	TRBJ2-3	CASSPRGSEGTQYF
TRBV30	11	TRBJ1-2	CAYSRQGQRTF
TRBV19	16	TRBJ2-5	CASSIGASGGQETQYF
TRBV4-1	13	TRBJ2-2	CASSHQGAGELFF
TRBV30	13	TRBJ2-7	CAWTGALPYEQYF
TRBV27	14	TRBJ1-2	CASRGRDRHYGYTF
TRBV9	13	TRBJ1-4	CASSVVPNEKLFF
TRBV5-1	14	TRBJ2-7	CASRGASGDYEQYF
TRBV19	14	TRBJ2-2	CASSGTGNAGELFF
TRBV9	18	TRBJ1-2	CASSVGAGQGAVGYGYTF
TRBV7-3	15	TRBJ1-1	CASSDQGAQYTEAFF